This TCR beta chain was obtained from a study of tumor-infiltrating lymphocytes in oesophageal squamous cell carcinoma. MiXCR, run by TCRdb on the PCR reads, gives a single entry per CDR3 protein. The sample contains under 8,000 distinct CDR3 sequences, 13% to 15% of which appear only once. There are 12 residues in the CDR3. Trimming pared 4 bases from V and 1 base from J, leaving 3 bases between. The germline gives CDR1 SGHVS, CDR2 FNYEAQ. Sample share makes this clonotype large. This chain connects TRBV7-6 to TRBJ2-3; the D is unclear. The sample comprised esophageal tumor tissue. This TCR derives from a male donor with esophageal squamous cell carcinoma. The CDR3 region has the DNA TGTGCCAGCAGCTGGGGCACAGATACGCAGTATTTT. Translated: CASSWGTDTQYF.